Listed below are T cell receptor beta chains from one sample, sequenced in a study of cytomegalovirus exposure and HLA in healthy donors. Data came from immunoSEQ multiplex PCR; TCRdb stores just in-frame clones and leaves some out. The sample consists of around 130,000 clones, 80% to 85% of them appearing once. Sequencing used PBMCs. The receptors stem from a man aged 18 to 30 in good health and CMV-seronegative. Each CDR3 is given with its conserved first and last residue. The D gene is left open where the match is weak. A clone size is listed for some rows: how often the clone was seen (once, few, many), or a class if it is expanded.

TRBV11-2	NA	TRBJ1-1	NA	CASSLQGLTEAFF	TGTGCCAGCAGCTTACAGGGGCTGACTGAAGCTTTCTTT
TRBV28	NA	TRBJ1-6	NA	CASTLGQSNNSPLHF	TGTGCCAGCACTCTCGGACAGAGCAATAATTCACCCCTCCACTTT
TRBV7-3	NA	TRBJ1-1	NA	CASSLSPSGANTEAFF	TGTGCCAGCAGCTTAAGTCCCTCAGGCGCGAACACTGAAGCTTTCTTT
TRBV28	NA	TRBJ1-2	TRBD1	CASSPDRGPSYGYTF	TGTGCCAGCAGTCCGGACAGGGGGCCGTCGTATGGCTACACCTTC
TRBV6-1	NA	TRBJ2-7	NA	CASSEEGVVGRYEQYF	TGTGCCAGCAGCGAAGAGGGGGTTGTCGGCCGCTACGAGCAGTACTTC
TRBV30	NA	TRBJ2-3	NA	CAWSHPWAGITDTQYF	TGTGCCTGGAGTCACCCCTGGGCGGGGATCACAGATACGCAGTATTTT
TRBV25-1	NA	TRBJ2-3	NA	CASSDDLGGAPDTQYF	TGTGCCAGCAGTGACGATCTCGGGGGAGCCCCAGATACGCAGTATTTT
TRBV9	NA	TRBJ2-7	NA	CASSVGGATYEQYF	TGTGCCAGCAGCGTAGGCGGGGCCACCTACGAGCAGTACTTC
TRBV11-3	NA	TRBJ2-7	TRBD1	CASSIGTGDEQYF	TGTGCCAGCAGCATCGGGACAGGGGACGAGCAGTACTTC
TRBV6-5	NA	TRBJ1-6	NA	CATSPGMDSPLHF	TGTGCCACCTCCCCGGGTATGGATTCACCCCTCCACTTT
TRBV15	NA	TRBJ1-2	TRBD1	CATSRAGTGPGYGYTF	TGTGCCACCAGCAGAGCCGGGACAGGCCCCGGCTATGGCTACACCTTC
TRBV7-2	NA	TRBJ1-3	TRBD1	CASSPDRMDTIYF	TGTGCCAGCAGCCCGGACAGGATGGACACCATATATTTT
TRBV12-5	NA	TRBJ2-1	NA	CASGLTTYNEQFF	TGTGCTAGTGGTTTGACAACGTACAATGAGCAGTTCTTC
TRBV11-2	few	TRBJ2-1	NA	CASSRALGRNEQFF	TGTGCCAGCAGCCGGGCCCTGGGGAGGAATGAGCAGTTCTTC
TRBV5-4	NA	TRBJ1-2	NA	CASSLDSFYTF	TGTGCCAGCAGCTTGGACAGTTTTTACACCTTC
TRBV7-9	NA	TRBJ1-1	NA	CASSPQGSEAFF	TGTGCCAGCAGCCCCCAGGGGAGTGAAGCTTTCTTT
TRBV10-3	NA	TRBJ2-2	TRBD1	CATKYRGQDVITNTGELFF	TGTGCCACCAAATACAGGGGGCAGGATGTAATTACGAACACCGGGGAGCTGTTTTTT
TRBV12-5	NA	TRBJ1-1	NA	CASALTLTALNTEAFF	TGTGCTAGTGCCCTGACCCTGACAGCGCTGAACACTGAAGCTTTCTTT
TRBV5-1	NA	TRBJ1-6	TRBD1	CASSQYRGSSYNSPLHF	TGCGCCAGCAGCCAATACAGGGGGAGCTCCTATAATTCACCCCTCCACTTT
TRBV4-1	once	TRBJ1-2	TRBD1	CASSQDPTGAQTLYGYTF	TGCGCCAGCAGCCAAGATCCGACAGGGGCCCAAACGCTCTATGGCTACACCTTC
TRBV9	NA	TRBJ1-6	TRBD1	CASSHDRGESPLHF	TGTGCCAGCAGTCATGACAGGGGCGAATCACCCCTCCACTTT
TRBV14	NA	TRBJ2-2	TRBD1	CASSPRGLDGELFF	TGTGCCAGCAGCCCGAGGGGGCTGGACGGGGAGCTGTTTTTT
TRBV2	NA	TRBJ2-7	TRBD1	CASSDYGTGAYEQYF	TGTGCCAGCAGTGATTACGGGACAGGGGCCTACGAGCAGTACTTC
TRBV18	NA	TRBJ2-2	NA	CASSPAGKITGELFF	TGTGCCAGCTCACCGGCAGGGAAGATCACCGGGGAGCTGTTTTTT
TRBV5-8	NA	TRBJ1-3	NA	CASSLDRVNVGNTIYF	TGTGCCAGCAGCTTGGACAGGGTGAATGTTGGAAACACCATATATTTT
TRBV2	NA	TRBJ2-2	NA	CASIGTATLALNTGELFF	TGTGCCAGCATTGGGACTGCGACGTTAGCCCTTAACACCGGGGAGCTGTTTTTT
TRBV2	NA	TRBJ1-2	NA	CASSEGLGGGYTF	TGTGCCAGCAGTGAAGGACTTGGTGGCGGCTACACCTTC
TRBV6-5	NA	TRBJ1-5	NA	CASGGLGVSNQPQHF	TGTGCCAGTGGGGGGTTGGGGGTTAGCAATCAGCCCCAGCATTTT
TRBV9	once	TRBJ2-5	NA	CASSLMAGITQETQYF	TGTGCCAGCAGCTTGATGGCGGGAATCACGCAAGAGACCCAGTACTTC
TRBV14	few	TRBJ1-1	NA	CASSRSGGANTEAFF	TGTGCCAGCAGCCGCAGCGGAGGGGCGAACACTGAAGCTTTCTTT
TRBV19	NA	TRBJ1-2	TRBD1	CASLQGLDGYTF	TGTGCCAGCCTACAGGGGCTCGATGGCTACACCTTC
TRBV7-9	NA	TRBJ2-3	TRBD2	CASSLAARGGSVDTQYF	TGTGCCAGCAGCTTAGCCGCGCGGGGGGGCTCGGTAGATACGCAGTATTTT
TRBV4-2	NA	TRBJ2-7	TRBD2	CASSQDSGGAYEQYF	TGTGCCAGCAGCCAAGATAGCGGGGGGGCCTACGAGCAGTACTTC
TRBV29-1	NA	TRBJ2-7	NA	CSVVWGVSYEQYF	TGCAGCGTTGTGTGGGGGGTATCCTACGAGCAGTACTTC
TRBV29-1	NA	TRBJ1-2	NA	CSVEELTGNGYTF	TGCAGCGTTGAAGAACTCACAGGGAATGGCTACACCTTC
TRBV5-5	once	TRBJ1-5	NA	CASSLAGSQPQHF	TGTGCCAGCAGCTTGGCCGGGTCCCAGCCCCAGCATTTT
TRBV9	NA	TRBJ2-5	TRBD2	CASSVDPSGGLQETQYF	TGTGCCAGCAGCGTAGATCCTAGCGGGGGACTTCAAGAGACCCAGTACTTC
TRBV9	NA	TRBJ1-2	TRBD1	CATRQGYGYTF	TGTGCCACCAGACAGGGGTATGGCTACACCTTC
TRBV19	NA	TRBJ1-2	TRBD1	CASSTPETGFHGYTF	TGTGCCAGTAGTACCCCGGAGACAGGGTTCCATGGCTACACCTTC